Below, 17 T cell receptor beta chains from the same sample are listed, as sequenced in a study of CD8+ T cells in alopecia areata (dated by TCRdb to 2016 to 2019). What this sample's treatment or condition label stands for: oral pan-JAK inhibitor, 5-10 mg twice daily. Library generation was performed with the immunoSEQ multiplex PCR assay. RNA was extracted from all samples and reverse transcribed into cDNA, which served as template for TCR sequencing. TCRdb stores this immuneACCESS table with in-frame sequences only. Part of the clones is absent; in the studies checked, under half of the shortfall reflects unresolved V genes, and no reason is known for the rest. This sample lists 85,000 to 95,000 clones; around 70% were detected once. The top ten hold 17% of the sample. The sample here was CD8+ T cells sorted from blood, taken between weeks 43 and 45, from a patient treated with tofacitinib. All receptors derive from a human donor with alopecia areata.

J is TRBJ2-5 and V is TRBV27; maybe TRBD1 (6 bases). V gave up 8 bases and J gave up 11 bases, with 21 bases separating them. CDR1 MNHEY and CDR2 SMNVEV come from the germline V gene (reference sequence). The CDR3 is made up of 13 amino acids. CDR3 DNA sequence: TGTGCCAGCTGGGGGACATACCCTGGGGAGCAGTACTTC. The encoded protein is CASWGTYPGEQYF.

This clone has only one observation. The V gene is TRBV4-2, the J gene TRBJ1-2; no firm D call. The length of the CDR3 is 15 residues. Germline V gives CDR1 LGHNA, CDR2 YNFKEQ. The V end lost 4 bases, the J end lost 0 bases, and 12 bases lay between the germline ends. In DNA form, the CDR3 reads TGTGCCAGCAGCCCCCTTGCGGTTACTAACTATGGCTACACCTTC. Its protein product is CASSPLAVTNYGYTF.

V usage is TRBV4-3 and J usage is TRBJ2-2; TRBD1 aligns across 12 bases. In germline, CDR1 is LGHNA, CDR2 YSLEER. The J segment lost 4 bases and the V segment lost 6 bases, leaving 3 bases of the junction unmatched. The CDR3 totals 15 residues. In DNA, the CDR3 is TGCGCCAGCAGACGGGACAGGGGGCCCACCGGGGAGCTGTTTTTT. Its protein product is CASRRDRGPTGELFF.

The chain carries TRBV6-1 and TRBJ1-2; D is undetermined. CDR3 length: 12 amino acids. The V gene lost 6 bases and the J gene lost 0 bases, with 5 bases spanning the gap. CDR1 is MNHNS and CDR2 is SASEGT in the germline V gene. The CDR3 sequence: CASRGANYGYTF. For the CDR3, the DNA is TGTGCCAGCAGAGGAGCTAACTATGGCTACACCTTC.

The rearrangement joins TRBV7-3 to TRBJ2-1; 7 bases line up with TRBD1. The CDR3 runs to 15 residues. Trimming took 2 bases from V and 6 from J; bases not matched to a gene: 7. Germline values: CDR1 SGHTA, CDR2 FQGTGA. CDR3 sequence reads: CASSLAQGPRNEQFF. The CDR3 DNA reads as TGTGCCAGCAGCTTAGCACAGGGGCCCCGCAATGAGCAGTTCTTC.

CDR3 DNA: TGTGCCAGCAGCTTAGAACTAGCGGGGGTGGATGAGCAGTTCTTC. It translates to CASSLELAGVDEQFF. This chain uses TRBV7-8 with TRBJ2-1; TRBD2 matches 11 bases. The CDR3 sequence is 15 residues long. The trim removed 1 base at V and 8 bases at J, leaving 4 bases unmatched. CDR1 SGHVS and CDR2 FQNEAQ come from the germline V gene.

This clone turned up a few times. The gene calls are TRBV27 and TRBJ2-3; the D is unclear. The CDR3 is made up of 15 amino acids. Between the trimmed V and J ends, which lost 4 bases and 0 bases, there was a span of 11 bases. The germline gives CDR1 MNHEY, CDR2 SMNVEV (reference sequence). CDR3 nucleotides: TGTGCCAGCAGTTCCACCCCGTCTAGCACAGATACGCAGTATTTT. This gives the protein CASSSTPSSTDTQYF.

The DNA for the CDR3 is TGTGCCAGCAGCGTAGACAGTGGATCCTACGAGCAGTACTTC. Its translation is CASSVDSGSYEQYF. This chain uses TRBV9 with TRBJ2-7; no clear D gene. Per the germline V gene, CDR1 is SGDLS and CDR2 is YYNGEE. The CDR3 is 14 residues long. Trimming stripped 0 bases from V and 1 base from J, with 8 bases between.

The J gene is TRBJ2-1, the V gene TRBV27; no clear D. CDR1 is MNHEY, CDR2 SMNVEV, per germline (reference sequence). V was shortened by 0 bases and J by 4 bases, with 4 bases between the two germline ends. The length of the CDR3 is 13 residues. Here the CDR3 DNA reads TGTGCCAGCAGTTTATCCACTTACAATGAGCAGTTCTTC. Translating gives CASSLSTYNEQFF.

This clone was detected only a few times. This rearrangement joins TRBV29-1 to TRBJ2-3; D possibly matches TRBD1 or TRBD2 (5 bases each). The CDR3 contains 13 residues. Deletions cut 5 bases from V and 2 bases from J, with 11 bases between. Looked up from germline, CDR1 is SQVTM and CDR2 is ANQGSEA. The CDR3 loop reads CSVPGRPTDTQYF. As DNA, the CDR3 is TGCAGCGTTCCGGGACGGCCCACAGATACGCAGTATTTT.

This clone was seen more than once but under ten times. This chain uses TRBV29-1 with TRBJ2-7; 7 positions match TRBD2. Germline loops: CDR1 SQVTM, CDR2 ANQGSEA. After removal of 6 bases from V and 0 bases from J, the junction contained 8 bases not matched to a gene. The CDR3 runs 14 residues. This chain's CDR3 is CSVAGESHSYEQYF. The CDR3 DNA sequence: TGCAGCGTGGCGGGGGAATCCCACTCCTACGAGCAGTACTTC.

This clone has just a few counts. The chain combines TRBV7-8 with TRBJ2-5, with a tentative D call TRBD2 (6 bases). CDR1 SGHVS and CDR2 FQNEAQ come from the germline V gene. The ends were cut back, 1 base at V and 2 bases at J, with 17 bases in the middle. The CDR3 consists of 17 residues. CDR3 sequence: CASSLGVVAGRQETQYF. The CDR3 nucleotides are TGTGCCAGCAGCTTAGGTGTAGTTGCGGGGCGGCAAGAGACCCAGTACTTC.

The chain has TRBV6-1 and TRBJ1-1, with D tentatively TRBD1 (5 bases). The length of the CDR3 is 15 residues. Trimming took 2 bases from V and 6 from J, leaving 16 bases between them. CDR1 and CDR2 (germline): MNHNS, SASEGT. CDR3 loop: CASSETERWDPEAFF. The CDR3 DNA follows: TGTGCCAGCAGTGAAACCGAAAGATGGGACCCTGAAGCTTTCTTT.

This clone was counted once. The chain couples TRBV10-2 to TRBJ2-5; either TRBD1 or TRBD2 may fit D (6 bases each). The CDR3 is made up of 14 amino acids. Germline CDR1 reads WSHSY; CDR2 reads SAAADI. Trimming stripped 0 bases from V and 3 bases from J, with 8 bases between. CDR3 amino acids: CASSESRGEETQYF. Here the CDR3 DNA reads TGCGCCAGCAGTGAGTCGAGGGGGGAAGAGACCCAGTACTTC.

The CDR3 loop is CASSRSASSYNEQFF. In nucleotides, the CDR3 is TGTGCCAGCAGCCGATCGGCTAGCTCATACAATGAGCAGTTCTTC. The rearrangement uses TRBV7-7 and TRBJ2-1; a weak D match, TRBD2 (5 bases). This CDR3 is 15 amino acids long. Germline V gene data show CDR1 as SSHAT and CDR2 as FNYEAQ (reference sequence). Deletions cut 5 bases from V and 4 bases from J, with 15 bases between.

The J gene is TRBJ2-7, the V gene TRBV6-6, with D perhaps matching TRBD1 (5 bases). V was trimmed by 2 bases and J by 5 bases, leaving 10 bases between them. Germline CDR1 is MNHNY and CDR2 is SVGAGI (reference sequence). The CDR3 runs 13 residues. CDR3 loop: CASSYGAGDEQYF. The CDR3 nucleotides are TGTGCCAGCAGTTACGGGGCTGGGGACGAGCAGTACTTC.

This clone is medium-sized (0.01 to 0.1%) in the sample. V usage is TRBV6-4 and J usage is TRBJ2-6, with 10 bases that match TRBD1. V gave up 4 bases and J gave up 0 bases; unmatched junction bases: 0. Germline lookup yields CDR1 MRHNA and CDR2 SNTAGT. CDR3 size: 16 residues. The DNA for the CDR3 is TGTGCCAGCAGTGGGACAGGGGGCTCTGGGGCCAACGTCCTGACTTTC. Translated: CASSGTGGSGANVLTF.